This T cell receptor beta chain was recorded in a study of a mutant IDH1 vaccine in newly diagnosed glioma. Overall study context: Vaccination of patients was performed eight times, in weeks 1, 3, 5, 7, 11, 15, 19 and 23. Patients received vaccination from 4-6 weeks after radiotherapy alone, or with temozolomide cycles. Patients got radiotherapy, temozolomide, or both beforehand, and most got both.

Profiled with immunoSEQ multiplex PCR; TCRdb holds only in-frame clones, not every one. This sample has 40,000 to 45,000 clones, with roughly 80% found just once. Time point denoted: week 23, last vaccination. Mutant IDH1 20-mer peptide, at 300 ug, made up each vaccine dose, with topical imiquimod. Trimming took 6 bases from V and 7 from J; bases not matched to a gene: 16. This CDR3 is built from 16 residues. CDR1 is SNHLY and CDR2 is FYNNEI in the germline V gene. To note about this clone: Its matching antigen is unknown.

The TCR was taken from a young woman with glioma. Some clones in this sample may be carry-over from other donors' samples. The chain couples TRBV2 to TRBJ2-5; TRBD2 agrees at 8 bases. The material was PBMCs, obtained from a glioma patient whose treatment included an IDH1 peptide vaccine. Written as DNA, the CDR3 is TGTGCCAGCAGCGATACTAGCGGAGGGGGGTCGGGGACCCAGTACTTC. Translation gives CASSDTSGGGSGTQYF.